This is a list of T cell receptor beta chains from one sample in a study of CD8+CD57+ T cells in acquired aplastic anemia. TCRdb reanalysed the reads using MiXCR and keeps one entry per CDR3 protein. The table lists fewer than 250,000 distinct CDR3 sequences, 40% to 50% of them singletons. The specimen was sorted CD4+, CD8+, or CD8+CD57+ T cells (not recorded which) from PBMCs. The source of these receptors is a human donor with aplastic anemia. CDR3s include the opening cysteine and the closing phenylalanine or tryptophan. The D gene is left open where the match is weak. Size is stated for part of the rows, as once, few or many counts, or as a class when the clone is expanded.

d_call clone_size cdr3_length j_call v_call cdr3_nt cdr3_aa
- few 16 TRBJ2-2 TRBV6-1 TGTGCCAGCTACGGGCGGGCCGATGGGGTCACCGGGGAGCTGTTTTTT CASYGRADGVTGELFF
- many 13 TRBJ2-7 TRBV4-1 TGCGCCAGCAGCCAAGGGTTGGGGGACGAGCAGTACTTC CASSQGLGDEQYF
- many 12 TRBJ1-1 TRBV20-1 TGCAGTGCTAGAGTCGGGAACACTGAAGCTTTCTTT CSARVGNTEAFF
- many 13 TRBJ2-1 TRBV2 TGTGCCAGCAGGCCGGGACCAAACAATGAGCAGTTCTTC CASRPGPNNEQFF
- - 15 TRBJ1-2 TRBV25-1 TGTGCCAGCAGTGAATCCGGGACCGGGTTCGGGGGCTACACCTTC CASSESGTGFGGYTF
- - 16 TRBJ2-1 TRBV6-1 TGTGCCAGCAGTGTTGATAGCGGGACAGGGTACAGTGAGCAGTTCTTC CASSVDSGTGYSEQFF
TRBD1 few 13 TRBJ1-6 TRBV7-3 TGTGCCAGCAGCTTAACGTCAGGGGGTTCCCTCCACTTT CASSLTSGGSLHF
- - 18 TRBJ1-1 TRBV25-1 TGTGCCAGCAGTATACCCCCCGGTTCAGGGGCGACGAACACTGAAGCTTTCTTT CASSIPPGSGATNTEAFF
- many 15 TRBJ2-7 TRBV7-2 TGTGCCAGCAGCCTAGACGCCAGGCGACCCTACGAGCAGTACTTC CASSLDARRPYEQYF
TRBD2 - 15 TRBJ2-7 TRBV28 TGTGCCAGCAGTTGGTTAGCGGGAGCCCCCTACGAGCAGTACTTC CASSWLAGAPYEQYF
TRBD2 many 14 TRBJ2-5 TRBV5-6 TGTGCCAGCAGCTTGGCCGCGGGGGGGGAGACCCAGTACTTC CASSLAAGGETQYF
TRBD1 - 14 TRBJ1-1 TRBV9 TGTGCCAGCAGCGCATCGACAGGGATCACTGAAGCTTTCTTT CASSASTGITEAFF
TRBD1 - 14 TRBJ1-1 TRBV19 TGTGCCAGTAGTACCGGACAGGGGAGCACTGAAGCTTTCTTT CASSTGQGSTEAFF
- - 11 TRBJ1-4 TRBV9 TGTGCCAGCAGCACCGGTGAAAAACCGTTTTTT CASSTGEKPFF
- many 13 TRBJ2-7 TRBV10-2 TGCGCCAGCAGTGAGTTAGACGGTTACGAGCAGTACTTC CASSELDGYEQYF
- - 18 TRBJ2-1 TRBV9 TGTGCCAGCAGCGTAGATGTAGGTGGGGCTAATCTCGACAATGAGCAGTTCTTC CASSVDVGGANLDNEQFF
TRBD1 many 14 TRBJ1-5 TRBV9 TGTGCCAGCAGCGTTGGGACAGGGTTTCAGCCCCAGCATTTT CASSVGTGFQPQHF
TRBD1 - 13 TRBJ1-4 TRBV12-3/TRBV12-4 TGTGCCAGCAGGACAGGGAATAATGAAAAACTGTTTTTT CASRTGNNEKLFF
- few 15 TRBJ2-3 TRBV24-1 TGTGCCACCAGTGCACGGGGGATAAGTGCAGATACGCAGTATTTT CATSARGISADTQYF
- many 15 TRBJ2-1 TRBV4-3 TGCGCCAGCAGCCAAGATTTGTCGAGTGCGGATGAGCAGTTCTTC CASSQDLSSADEQFF
- many 14 TRBJ1-4 TRBV20-1 TGCAGTGCTAGAGATAACAGGGTGAATGAAAAACTGTTTTTT CSARDNRVNEKLFF
- - 14 TRBJ1-1 TRBV4-1 TGCGCCAGCAGCCACCGACGCTTTGGGGCAGAAGCTTTCTTT CASSHRRFGAEAFF
- many 13 TRBJ1-1 TRBV30 TGTGCCTGTGCCCCTGGAGGCGACACTGAAGCTTTCTTT CACAPGGDTEAFF
- - 13 TRBJ1-2 TRBV20-1 TGCAGTGCTAGAGTGCTGGGGAGTGAGGGCTACACCTTC CSARVLGSEGYTF
TRBD1 many 13 TRBJ1-1 TRBV11-2 TGTGCCAGCAGCACAAAAGGGACAGAAGAAGCTTTCTTT CASSTKGTEEAFF
- many 14 TRBJ2-2 TRBV24-1 TGTGCCACCAGTGACCCTACGTACACCGGGGAGCTGTTTTTT CATSDPTYTGELFF
TRBD1 - 15 TRBJ1-2 TRBV7-9 TGTGCCAGCAGACTATTACAGGGGGTTGACTATGGCTACACCTTC CASRLLQGVDYGYTF
TRBD1 - 14 TRBJ1-6 TRBV12-3/TRBV12-4 TGTGCCAGCAGCCGGGACAGCTATAATTCACCCCTCCACTTT CASSRDSYNSPLHF
TRBD1 once 17 TRBJ2-5 TRBV2 TGTGCCAGCAGTCCCAAGGGACAGGGGAACGGCAATCAGCCCCAGTACTTC CASSPKGQGNGNQPQYF
- many 14 TRBJ2-7 TRBV6-2/TRBV6-3 TGTGCCAGCAGTACGCCGGGACGGGTACGCGACCAGTACTTC CASSTPGRVRDQYF
- - 15 TRBJ2-7 TRBV7-3 TGCGCCAGCAGCCAAGAAAGCAGGTCCGCCTACGAGCAGTACTTC CASSQESRSAYEQYF
- many 15 TRBJ2-7 TRBV6-1 TGTGCCAGCAGTGCCACTCTCGGCTCAGCCTACGAGCAGTACTTC CASSATLGSAYEQYF